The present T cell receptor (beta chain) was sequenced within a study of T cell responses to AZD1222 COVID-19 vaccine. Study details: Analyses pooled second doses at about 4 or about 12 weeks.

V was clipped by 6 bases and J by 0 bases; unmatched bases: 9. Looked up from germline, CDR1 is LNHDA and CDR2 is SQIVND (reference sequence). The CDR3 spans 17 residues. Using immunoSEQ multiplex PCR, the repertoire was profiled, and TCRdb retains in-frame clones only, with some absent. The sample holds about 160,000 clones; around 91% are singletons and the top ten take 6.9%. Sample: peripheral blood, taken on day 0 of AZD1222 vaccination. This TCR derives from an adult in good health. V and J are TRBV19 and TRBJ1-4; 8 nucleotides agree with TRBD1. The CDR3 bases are TGTGCCAGTAGGGACAGGGTATTTGATGCAACTAATGAAAAACTGTTTTTT. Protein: CASRDRVFDATNEKLFF.